The T cell receptor beta chain described here comes from a study of response to subunit inactivated influenza vaccine. Findings and limits, study-wide: With each seasonal influenza vaccination, the authors suggested, few new T cells are recruited.

TCRdb processed the RT-PCR reads anew with MiXCR; each CDR3 protein has one entry. The sample has roughly 150,000 distinct CDR3 sequences, roughly 10% seen once. Germline values: CDR1 LGHNA, CDR2 YSLEER. Deletions cut 0 bases from V and 0 bases from J, with 9 bases between. The CDR3 runs 16 residues. This clonotype was counted only a few times. Its target is not known. The chain employs TRBV4-3 and TRBJ2-1; D is possibly TRBD2 (5 bases). The receptor was derived from a man aged 50 to 59 who received an inactivated influenza vaccine. Sample: non-naive T cells sorted from PBMCs, taken more than 35 days after vaccination. DNA of the CDR3: TGCGCCAGCAGCCAAGAAGCGGATAGCTCCTACAATGAGCAGTTCTTC. Amino acids: CASSQEADSSYNEQFF.